The TCR beta chain described here comes from a study of blood T cell repertoires in COVID-19. Whole-study context: Acute-phase and convalescent COVID-19 samples originated in the United States, Italy and Spain. T cells, B-cell-depleted T cells, or PBMCs supplied cDNA or gDNA.

Per the study methods: Researchers report that nucleated cell counts were estimated from reference gene primer amplification. Sequenced by immunoSEQ multiplex PCR; TCRdb stores in-frame clones only, minus some. V and J calls and clone size are copied from that table; D and trimming were computed from the DNA. Of 65,000 to 90,000 clones in the sample, 88% are singletons; the top ten hold over 4.5%. Trimming took off 6 bases at V and 2 bases at J, with 14 bases between the two ends. The CDR3 totals 14 residues. Germline CDR1 is GTSNPN and CDR2 is SVGIG (reference sequence). Sequenced sample: peripheral blood. The rearrangement uses TRBV30 and TRBJ2-1, with D perhaps matching TRBD1 (6 bases). This clonotype was obtained from a human donor in a cohort sampled during active COVID-19. For the CDR3, the DNA is TGTGCCTGCCAGTTCAGGGACACCTACAATGAGCAGTTCTTC. This encodes CACQFRDTYNEQFF.